The subject of this entry is one T cell receptor beta chain. Authors' data handling: Reference gene primer amplification gave nucleated cell count estimates. Sequencing used immunoSEQ multiplex PCR; TCRdb keeps in-frame clones, though not all of them. V and J calls plus clone size are reproduced from that table; the DNA served to infer D and trimming. The sample has about 170,000 clones; roughly four fifths are singletons. The data stem from a study of blood T cell repertoires in COVID-19. Overall study: Researchers got acute and convalescent COVID-19 samples from the United States, Italy and Spain. T cells, B-cell-depleted T cells, or PBMCs provided the cDNA or gDNA that served as material.

Sequencing was carried out using peripheral blood. The TCR originated in an elderly woman with acute or convalescent COVID-19.

In DNA, the CDR3 is TGCGCCAGCAGCCCAGGGTTAGGGTCCACCCCTAATTCACCCCTCCACTTT. Translated: CASSPGLGSTPNSPLHF. The chain combines TRBV5-1 with TRBJ1-6; a weak D match, TRBD1 (5 bases). V was shortened by 4 bases and J by 6 bases, with 20 bases between the two germline ends. The CDR3 is 17 residues long. CDR1 is SGHRS and CDR2 is YFSETQ in the germline V gene.